A single sample is the source of the 5 T cell receptor beta chains below, sequenced in a study of blood T cell repertoires in COVID-19. Clones were read by immunoSEQ multiplex PCR, and TCRdb kept only the in-frame ones, dropping some. The sample holds around 99,000 clones, under 90% seen once. The material sequenced was peripheral blood. The source is a woman in her 50s with acute or convalescent COVID-19.

The gene calls are TRBV2 and TRBJ1-4; 7 nucleotides align to TRBD1. CDR1 is SNHLY, CDR2 FYNNEI, per germline. The CDR3 contains 17 residues. V was clipped by 7 bases and J by 11 bases; unmatched bases: 22. Here the CDR3 reads CASKDRDSRAPLGKLFF. The CDR3 DNA reads TGTGCCAGCAAGGACCGGGACAGTCGCGCTCCTTTGGGGAAACTGTTTTTT.

The chain employs TRBV5-5 and TRBJ2-7; D is possibly TRBD2 (6 bases). CDR1 is SGHKS, CDR2 YYEKEE, per germline (reference sequence). The CDR3 length is 15 residues. Trimming shortened V by 4 bases and J by 2 bases, and 16 bases separated the two germline ends. The CDR3 here is CASSLVGTPTYEQYF. CDR3 sequence (DNA): TGTGCCAGCAGCCTGGTCGGGACTCCTACCTACGAGCAGTACTTC.

V and J are TRBV30 and TRBJ2-6, with 8 bases that match TRBD1. The CDR3 consists of 13 residues. Trimming removed 3 bases from V and 8 bases from J; junction bases left unmatched: 3. The germline CDR1 and CDR2 sequences are GTSNPN and SVGIG (reference sequence). The CDR3 DNA is TGTGCCTGGAGGGACAGGGCGACCAACGTCCTGACTTTC. Translation gives CAWRDRATNVLTF.

This clone has a single count. The rearrangement links TRBV6-4 to TRBJ1-1; TRBD1 is a possible D gene (6 bases). V lost 6 bases to trimming and J lost 3 bases, with 14 bases between them. The CDR3 has 14 residues. Germline V gene data show CDR1 as MRHNA and CDR2 as SNTAGT. CDR3 nucleotides: TGTGCCAGCAGCGAACAGGGCTGGGACACTGAAGCTTTCTTT. It is translated as CASSEQGWDTEAFF.

This clone has just one count. The chain carries TRBV28 and TRBJ1-6; TRBD1 matches 10 bases. Germline V gives CDR1 MDHEN, CDR2 SYDVKM. Trimming at V came to 6 bases and at J to 4 bases, leaving 6 bases not matched to a gene. The CDR3 runs to 16 residues. CDR3 region: CASRTGGSPYNSPLHF. In DNA form, the CDR3 reads TGTGCCAGCAGGACAGGGGGCTCCCCTTATAATTCACCCCTCCACTTT.